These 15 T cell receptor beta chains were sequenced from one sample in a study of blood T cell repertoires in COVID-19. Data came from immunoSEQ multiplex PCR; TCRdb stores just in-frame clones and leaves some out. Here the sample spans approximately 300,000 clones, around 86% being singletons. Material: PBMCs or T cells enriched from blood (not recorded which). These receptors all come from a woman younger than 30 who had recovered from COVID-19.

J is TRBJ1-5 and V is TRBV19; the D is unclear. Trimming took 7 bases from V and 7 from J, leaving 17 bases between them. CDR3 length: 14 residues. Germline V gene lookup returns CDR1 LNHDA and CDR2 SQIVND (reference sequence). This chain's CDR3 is CASTLEGGRQPQHF. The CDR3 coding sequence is TGTGCCAGTACGCTAGAAGGAGGACGCCAGCCCCAGCATTTT.

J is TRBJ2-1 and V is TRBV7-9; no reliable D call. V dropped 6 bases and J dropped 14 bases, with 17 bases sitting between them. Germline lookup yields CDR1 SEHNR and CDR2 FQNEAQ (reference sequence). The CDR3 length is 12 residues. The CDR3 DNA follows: TGTGCCAGCAGTCTCGCAAGCCGGGTGGAGTTCTTC. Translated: CASSLASRVEFF. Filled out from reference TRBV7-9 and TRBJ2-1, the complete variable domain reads DTGVSQNPRHKITKRGQNVTFRCDPISEHNRLYWYRQTLGQGPEFLTYFQNEAQLEKSRLLSDRFSAERPKGSFSTLEIQRTEQGDSAMYLCASSLASRVEFFGPGTRLTVL.

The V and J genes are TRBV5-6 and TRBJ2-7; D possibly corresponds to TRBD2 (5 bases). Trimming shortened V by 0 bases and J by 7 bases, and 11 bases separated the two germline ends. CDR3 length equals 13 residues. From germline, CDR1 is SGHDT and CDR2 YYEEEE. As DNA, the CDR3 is TGTGCCAGCAGCTTGGACAATACTAGGGAGCAGTACTTC. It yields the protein CASSLDNTREQYF.

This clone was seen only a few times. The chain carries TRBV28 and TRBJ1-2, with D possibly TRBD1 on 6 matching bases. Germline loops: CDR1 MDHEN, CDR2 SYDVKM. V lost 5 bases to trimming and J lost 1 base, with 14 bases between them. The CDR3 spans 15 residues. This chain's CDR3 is CASSRLTGFNYGYTF. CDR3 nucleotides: TGTGCCAGCAGTAGATTGACAGGATTTAACTATGGCTACACCTTC.

CDR3 DNA: TGTGCCATCAGTGAGTCAGGGGGTGATGAGCAGTTCTTC. This translates into CAISESGGDEQFF. The chain couples TRBV10-3 to TRBJ2-1; a possible D gene is TRBD1 (6 bases). Trimming shortened V by 0 bases and J by 8 bases, and 8 bases separated the two germline ends. The CDR3 is made up of 13 amino acids. Germline loops: CDR1 ENHRY, CDR2 SYGVKD.

In DNA, the CDR3 is TGTGCCAGCAGCCAAGGACGGCTAGGGAGAAATGAGCAGTTCTTC. It is translated as CASSQGRLGRNEQFF. The chain links TRBV3-1 (or the pseudogene TRBV3-2) to TRBJ2-1; a weak D match, TRBD2 (5 bases). Germline V CDR1 and CDR2: LGHDT, YNNKEL (reference sequence). Trimming took off 1 base at V and 7 bases at J, with 14 bases between the two ends. The CDR3 loop spans 15 amino acids.

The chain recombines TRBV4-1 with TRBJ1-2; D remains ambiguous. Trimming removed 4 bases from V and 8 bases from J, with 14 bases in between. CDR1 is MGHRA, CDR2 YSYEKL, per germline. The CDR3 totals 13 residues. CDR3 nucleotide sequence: TGCGCCAGCAGCCCGACTTATAGCACCGGCTACACCTTC. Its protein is CASSPTYSTGYTF.

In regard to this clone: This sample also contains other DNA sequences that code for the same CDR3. CDR3 bases: TGCGCCAGCAGCCCGGGACTAGCGGGTTACAATGAGCAGTTCTTC. Residues: CASSPGLAGYNEQFF. The chain recombines TRBV5-1 with TRBJ2-1, with 12 bases fitting TRBD2. This CDR3 contains 15 residues. The V gene's germline CDR1 is SGHRS and CDR2 YFSETQ. V gave up 4 bases and J gave up 4 bases; unmatched junction bases: 3.

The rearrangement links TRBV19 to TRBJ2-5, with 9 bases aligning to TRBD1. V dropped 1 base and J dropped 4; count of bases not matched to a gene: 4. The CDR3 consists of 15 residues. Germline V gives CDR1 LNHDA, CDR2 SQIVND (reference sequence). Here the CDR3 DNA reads TGTGCCAGTAGTATAGCGGGGACAGGGTCAGAGACCCAGTACTTC. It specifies CASSIAGTGSETQYF.

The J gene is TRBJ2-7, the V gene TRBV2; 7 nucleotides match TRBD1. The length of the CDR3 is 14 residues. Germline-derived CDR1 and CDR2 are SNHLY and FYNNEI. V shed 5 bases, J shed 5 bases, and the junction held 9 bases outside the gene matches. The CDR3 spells CASSTRTGANEQYF. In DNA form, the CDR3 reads TGTGCCAGCAGTACACGGACAGGCGCCAACGAGCAGTACTTC.

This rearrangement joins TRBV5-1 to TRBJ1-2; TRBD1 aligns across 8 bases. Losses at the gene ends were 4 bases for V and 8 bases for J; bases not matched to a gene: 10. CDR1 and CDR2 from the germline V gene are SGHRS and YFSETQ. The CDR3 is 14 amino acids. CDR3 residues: CASSPGGEVQGYTF. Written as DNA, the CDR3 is TGCGCCAGCAGCCCAGGGGGCGAGGTTCAAGGCTACACCTTC.

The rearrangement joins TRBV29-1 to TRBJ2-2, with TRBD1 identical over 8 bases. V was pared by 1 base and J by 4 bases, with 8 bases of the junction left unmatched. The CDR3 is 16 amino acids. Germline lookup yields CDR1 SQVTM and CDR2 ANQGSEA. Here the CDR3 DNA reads TGCAGCGTTGAAGGGTGGACAGGGTCGCCCACCGGGGAGCTGTTTTTT. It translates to CSVEGWTGSPTGELFF.

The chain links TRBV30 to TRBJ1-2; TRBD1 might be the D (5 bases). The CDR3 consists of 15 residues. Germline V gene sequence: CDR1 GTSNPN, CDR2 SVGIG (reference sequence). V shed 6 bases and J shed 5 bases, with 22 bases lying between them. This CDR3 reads CACRRLGWGEYGYTF. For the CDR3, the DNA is TGTGCCTGCCGTCGATTAGGGTGGGGCGAATATGGCTACACCTTC.

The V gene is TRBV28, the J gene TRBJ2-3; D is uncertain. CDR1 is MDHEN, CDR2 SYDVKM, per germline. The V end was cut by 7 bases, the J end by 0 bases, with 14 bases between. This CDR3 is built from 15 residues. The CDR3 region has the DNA TGTGCCAGCACCAATAGCCAGAAAAGCACAGATACGCAGTATTTT. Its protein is CASTNSQKSTDTQYF.

In DNA, the CDR3 is TGTGCCTGGAGTGTATGGAGGGATCGACAGGGTCGATCAGGTGGCTACACCTTC. Encoded protein: CAWSVWRDRQGRSGGYTF. V is TRBV30 and J is TRBJ1-2, with 7 nucleotides matching TRBD1. The CDR3 totals 18 residues. Germline-derived CDR1 and CDR2 are GTSNPN and SVGIG (reference sequence). Unmatched junction bases numbered 20, after V lost 0 bases and J lost 7 bases.